This is a list of T cell receptor beta chains from one sample in a study. TCRdb processed the 5' RACE reads anew with MiXCR; each CDR3 protein has one entry. The sample yields 35,000 to 50,000 distinct CDR3 sequences, less than 25% seen once. Material: Tregs sorted from blood. Receptors were obtained from a female donor with breast cancer. The CDR3 runs from the conserved cysteine through the conserved F or W. A D gene is named only where the DNA matches it firmly. Expanded clones are given a class, and other clones once, few, many or no size at all.

clone_size	v_call	d_call	j_call	cdr3_aa	cdr3_nt
.	TRBV27	.	TRBJ2-7	CASLRGNYEQYF	TGTGCCAGTCTCCGGGGAAACTACGAGCAGTACTTC
many	TRBV12-3/TRBV12-4	.	TRBJ1-2	CASSLGYSLHYGYTF	TGTGCCAGCAGTTTAGGGTATAGCTTGCACTATGGCTACACCTTC
few	TRBV3-1	.	TRBJ2-1	CACSEGPKNEQFF	TGTGCCTGCAGCGAGGGACCGAAAAATGAGCAGTTCTTC
few	TRBV6-1	TRBD1	TRBJ1-5	CASSAAGGYSNQPQHF	TGTGCCAGCAGTGCGGCAGGGGGCTATAGCAATCAGCCCCAGCATTTT
many	TRBV6-1	.	TRBJ2-7	CASSDRRGDEQYF	TGTGCCAGCAGTGACCGCAGGGGAGACGAGCAGTACTTC
few	TRBV7-9	.	TRBJ1-2	CASSLGIPIGGHGYTF	TGTGCCAGCAGCTTAGGAATTCCTATTGGGGGCCATGGCTACACCTTC
.	TRBV30	TRBD1	TRBJ1-6	CAWKTGSVVTPLHF	TGTGCCTGGAAGACAGGGTCGGTGGTTACACCCCTCCACTTT
many	TRBV25-1	.	TRBJ2-7	CATTGARQPGSYEQYF	TGTGCCACCACCGGGGCTAGGCAACCAGGTAGCTACGAGCAGTACTTC
.	TRBV11-2	TRBD1	TRBJ2-5	CASSVTGVWGETQYF	TGTGCCAGCAGCGTTACAGGGGTTTGGGGAGAGACCCAGTACTTC
.	TRBV29-1	.	TRBJ2-7	CSVGGERPYEQYF	TGCAGCGTTGGGGGGGAGCGACCCTACGAGCAGTACTTC
many	TRBV29-1	.	TRBJ1-2	CSVGIVGGGYTF	TGCAGCGTTGGTATCGTGGGGGGAGGCTACACCTTC
few	TRBV6-1	.	TRBJ2-7	CASSGTGTPSYEQYF	TGTGCCAGCAGTGGTACCGGGACTCCATCATACGAGCAGTACTTC
.	TRBV7-9	.	TRBJ2-3	CASSLAGGAARYF	TGTGCCAGCAGCTTAGCGGGGGGGGCGGCGCGGTATTTT
many	TRBV7-9	TRBD1	TRBJ2-1	CASSLGQGAFF	TGTGCCAGCAGCCTGGGACAGGGTGCGTTCTTC
.	TRBV5-1	.	TRBJ2-1	CASSLGTYNEQFF	TGCGCCAGCAGCTTAGGGACCTACAATGAGCAGTTCTTC
many	TRBV20-1	.	TRBJ2-3	CSARSLLLAPGTDTQYF	TGCAGTGCTAGATCCCTCCTTCTAGCTCCTGGCACAGATACGCAGTATTTT
many	TRBV6-5	TRBD1	TRBJ1-1	CASSATTGVNTEAFF	TGTGCCAGCAGCGCCACGACAGGGGTGAACACTGAAGCTTTCTTT
many	TRBV5-1	.	TRBJ1-1	CASSPAQTNTEAFF	TGCGCCAGCAGCCCCGCTCAGACGAACACTGAAGCTTTCTTT
few	TRBV5-1	.	TRBJ2-2	CASYTQGTGELFF	TGCGCCAGCTATACACAGGGCACCGGGGAGCTGTTTTTT
few	TRBV9	.	TRBJ2-1	CASSGGTGSYNEQFF	TGTGCCAGCAGCGGTGGGACTGGGTCCTACAATGAGCAGTTCTTC
many	TRBV12-3/TRBV12-4	TRBD2	TRBJ2-3	CASRSGGLVSDTQYF	TGTGCCAGCCGCTCGGGCGGACTAGTGTCAGATACGCAGTATTTT
few	TRBV6-1	.	TRBJ1-5	CASSGLGGGGNQPQHF	TGTGCCAGCAGTGGCCTTGGGGGGGGGGGCAATCAGCCCCAGCATTTT
.	TRBV7-9	TRBD2	TRBJ2-1	CASVLWLAGSYNEQFF	TGTGCCAGCGTTCTCTGGCTAGCGGGCTCCTACAATGAGCAGTTCTTC
many	TRBV7-3	TRBD1	TRBJ2-3	CASSYTGTGRDTQYF	TGTGCCAGCAGCTACACCGGGACAGGGAGAGATACGCAGTATTTT
few	TRBV20-1	.	TRBJ1-3	CSAADSSGNTIYF	TGCAGTGCTGCCGACAGCTCTGGAAACACCATATATTTT
.	TRBV7-9	.	TRBJ1-2	CASSLVGAYGYTF	TGTGCCAGCAGCTTAGTTGGGGCCTATGGCTACACCTTC
.	TRBV12-3/TRBV12-4	.	TRBJ1-2	CASSFRGGGGYTF	TGTGCCAGCAGTTTCCGCGGGGGAGGGGGCTACACCTTC
.	TRBV13	TRBD1	TRBJ1-2	CASGPPSTGGNYDYTF	TGTGCCAGCGGCCCACCCAGCACAGGGGGAAACTATGACTACACCTTC
medium-sized	TRBV4-1	.	TRBJ2-1	CASSRNRVNNEQFF	TGCGCCAGCAGCCGTAACAGGGTGAACAATGAGCAGTTCTTC
.	TRBV7-9	.	TRBJ2-1	CASSFRPPSSYNEQFF	TGTGCCAGCAGCTTTCGACCTCCGAGCTCCTACAATGAGCAGTTCTTC
many	TRBV6-6	.	TRBJ1-4	CASSFISDEKLFF	TGTGCCAGCAGTTTCATCAGCGATGAAAAACTGTTTTTT
.	TRBV2	.	TRBJ1-3	CASSDITARDTIYF	TGTGCCAGCAGTGATATCACTGCCCGCGACACCATATATTTT
.	TRBV28	.	TRBJ2-5	CASSFLGQTQETQYF	TGTGCCAGCAGTTTCCTGGGACAAACTCAAGAGACCCAGTACTTC
few	TRBV29-1	.	TRBJ2-7	CSVEDRPYEQYF	TGCAGCGTTGAGGACAGACCCTACGAGCAGTACTTC
.	TRBV7-9	.	TRBJ2-3	CASSLAGGSTDTQYF	TGTGCCAGCAGCTTAGCAGGGGGGAGCACAGATACGCAGTATTTT
few	TRBV5-1	TRBD1	TRBJ2-3	CASSPDRVGTDTQYF	TGCGCCAGCAGCCCGGACAGGGTAGGGACAGATACGCAGTATTTT